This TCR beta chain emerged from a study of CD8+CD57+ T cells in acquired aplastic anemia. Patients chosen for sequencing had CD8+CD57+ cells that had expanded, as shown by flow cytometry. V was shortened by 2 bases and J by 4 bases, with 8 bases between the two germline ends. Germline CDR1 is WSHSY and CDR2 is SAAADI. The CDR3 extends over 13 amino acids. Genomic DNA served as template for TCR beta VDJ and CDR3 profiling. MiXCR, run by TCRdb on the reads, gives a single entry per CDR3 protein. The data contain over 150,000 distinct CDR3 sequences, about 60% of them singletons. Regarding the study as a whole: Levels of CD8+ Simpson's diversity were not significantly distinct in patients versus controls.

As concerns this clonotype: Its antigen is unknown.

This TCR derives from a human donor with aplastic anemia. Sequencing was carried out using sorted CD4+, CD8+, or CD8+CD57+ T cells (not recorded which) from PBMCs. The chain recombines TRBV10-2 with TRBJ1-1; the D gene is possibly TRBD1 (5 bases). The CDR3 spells CASSEPGGTEAFF. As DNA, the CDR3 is TGCGCCAGCAGTGAGCCGGGGGGCACTGAAGCTTTCTTT.